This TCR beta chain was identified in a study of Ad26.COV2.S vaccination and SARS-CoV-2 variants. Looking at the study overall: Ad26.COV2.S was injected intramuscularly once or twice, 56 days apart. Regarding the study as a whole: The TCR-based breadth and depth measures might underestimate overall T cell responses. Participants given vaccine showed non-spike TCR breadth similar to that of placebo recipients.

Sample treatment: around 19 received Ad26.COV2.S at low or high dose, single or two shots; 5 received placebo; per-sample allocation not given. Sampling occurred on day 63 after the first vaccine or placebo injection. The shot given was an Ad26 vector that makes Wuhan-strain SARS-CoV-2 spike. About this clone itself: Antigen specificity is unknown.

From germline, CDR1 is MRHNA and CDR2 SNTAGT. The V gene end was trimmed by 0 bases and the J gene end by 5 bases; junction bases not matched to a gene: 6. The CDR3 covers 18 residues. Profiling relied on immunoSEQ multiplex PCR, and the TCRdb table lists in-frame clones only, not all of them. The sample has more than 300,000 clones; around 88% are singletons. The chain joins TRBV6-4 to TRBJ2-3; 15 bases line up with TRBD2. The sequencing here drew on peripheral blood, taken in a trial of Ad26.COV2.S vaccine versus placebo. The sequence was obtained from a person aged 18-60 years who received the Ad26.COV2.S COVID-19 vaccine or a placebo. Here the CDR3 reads CASSDSRTSGGAIDTQYF. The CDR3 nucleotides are TGTGCCAGCAGTGACTCCCGGACTAGCGGGGGGGCAATAGATACGCAGTATTTT.